This entry lists 5 T cell receptor beta chains sequenced from one sample in a study of shared clonotypes between healthy human individuals. The assay was immunoSEQ multiplex PCR, and TCRdb's table has in-frame clones only and misses some. This sample has 2 million to 2.5 million clones, with 90% to 95% found just once. The sequenced sample consisted of naive CD4+ T cells sorted from blood. The subset: CD45RA+ positively selected. The receptors come from a young man in good health.

The chain joins TRBV5-4 to TRBJ1-1, with a possible D match to TRBD1 (5 bases). V shed 2 bases and J shed 3 bases, with 11 bases lying between them. This CDR3 is 14 amino acids long. CDR1 SGHNT and CDR2 YYREEE come from the germline V gene (reference sequence). CDR3 region: CASSFLGDYTEAFF. The CDR3 DNA follows: TGTGCCAGCAGCTTTCTGGGGGATTACACTGAAGCTTTCTTT.

The V and J genes are TRBV19 and TRBJ1-1, with 7 positions matching TRBD1. V lost 8 bases to trimming and J lost 0 bases; unmatched junction nucleotides: 9. The CDR3 spans 15 residues. Germline assignment: CDR1 LNHDA and CDR2 SQIVND (reference sequence). CDR3 bases: TGTGCCAGTGGTTACGTAACAGGGGTGAACACTGAAGCTTTCTTT. Translated, it gives CASGYVTGVNTEAFF.

This rearrangement joins TRBV5-4 to TRBJ2-7, with D perhaps matching TRBD2 (6 bases). The CDR3 covers 14 residues. Germline CDR1 and CDR2: SGHNT and YYREEE (reference sequence). Between the trimmed V and J ends, which lost 3 bases and 6 bases, there was a span of 16 bases. CDR3 region: CASSSLNTRGEQYF. In DNA, the CDR3 is TGTGCCAGCAGCTCTTTGAACACGCGGGGCGAGCAGTACTTC.

The rearrangement links TRBV30 to TRBJ1-1, with 11 bases aligning to TRBD1. The CDR3 runs 14 residues. Germline trimming cut 3 bases from V and 4 bases from J; bases unmatched to any gene: 4. Germline V gene sequence: CDR1 GTSNPN, CDR2 SVGIG (reference sequence). CDR3 sequence (DNA): TGTGCCTGGAGGGGACAGGGGGGAGGCACTGAAGCTTTCTTT. Its translation: CAWRGQGGGTEAFF. Drawing the rest from reference TRBV30 and TRBJ1-1, the complete variable domain is SQTIHQWPATLVQPVGSPLSLECTVEGTSNPNLYWYRQAAGRGLQLLFYSVGIGQISSEVPQNLSASRPQDRQFILSSKKLLLSDSGFYLCAWRGQGGGTEAFFGQGTRLTVV.

V is TRBV11-2 and J is TRBJ2-1, with D possibly TRBD2 on 6 matching bases. This CDR3 has 15 amino acids. Germline V gene data show CDR1 as SGHAT and CDR2 as FQNNGV. The V end was cut by 1 base, the J end by 4 bases, with 11 bases between. The CDR3 here is CASSLVQAGYNEQFF. For the CDR3, the DNA is TGTGCCAGCAGCTTAGTGCAGGCGGGATACAATGAGCAGTTCTTC.